This T cell receptor beta chain came from a study of blood T cell repertoires in COVID-19. Across the whole study: Sites across the United States, Italy and Spain contributed samples from acute and convalescent COVID-19. The cDNA or gDNA used as material had been derived from T cells, B-cell-depleted T cells, or PBMCs.

CDR3 size: 12 residues. The germline V gene has CDR1 MDHEN and CDR2 SYDVKM. With V trimmed by 7 bases and J by 3 bases, 3 bases remained unmatched. In the original processing: Amplification with reference gene primers provided the estimates of nucleated cell counts. Generated by immunoSEQ multiplex PCR, the TCRdb table keeps only in-frame clones and is missing some. D and trimming were read from the DNA, whereas the V and J calls and clone size are those reported in that table. The sample lists around 250,000 clones; 70% to 90% were seen once. This receptor was obtained from a human donor in a cohort sampled during active COVID-19. V and J are TRBV28 and TRBJ2-7; 7 bases are a match to TRBD2. Sample: peripheral blood. The CDR3 coding sequence is TGTGCCAGCACTAGCGGAGGCTACGAGCAGTACTTC. Its translation is CASTSGGYEQYF.